The 29 T cell receptor delta chains below all came from one sample that was sequenced in a study of gamma-delta chains in newborns, infants, children. TCRdb fed the reads to CATT. This sample yields approximately 3,000 delta-chain clones, of which 0.3% are seen a single time; about an eighth belongs to the top ten. Source material: blood. The source is a child who was a newborn, infant or young child, either healthy, febrile or measles-vaccinated (not recorded which).

By frequency in the sample, this clone is large (0.1 to 1%). The V call is TRDV2, the J call TRDJ3, with 13 bases matching TRDD3. V gave up 0 bases and J gave up 0 bases; unmatched junction bases: 7. Germline V gene lookup returns CDR1 GEAIGNYY and CDR2 EKD. This CDR3 region has 21 residues. The CDR3 DNA reads TGTGCCTGTGACACCGTCTACTGGGGGATACGCCCCTCCTGGGACACCCGACAGATGTTTTTC. This translates into CACDTVYWGIRPSWDTRQMFF.

Regarding this clone: This may be a read error: a much more frequent sequence differs by one nucleotide. The chain links TRDV2 to TRDJ3, with TRDD3 matching 8 bases. From germline, CDR1 is GEAIGNYY and CDR2 EKD. The CDR3 runs 18 residues. V shed 0 bases, J shed 2 bases, and the junction held 5 bases outside the gene matches. The CDR3 spells CACDTVLGGPWDTRQMFF. CDR3 nucleotide sequence: TGTGCCTGTGACACCGTACTGGGGGGCCCCTGGGACACCCGACAGATGTTTTTC.

Of note for this clone: This likely traces to a read error, being one base from a far larger clone. The chain recombines TRDV2 with TRDJ2, with 11 bases matching TRDD3. This CDR3 has 17 amino acids. Germline CDR1 reads GEAIGNYY; CDR2 reads EKD. The CDR3 DNA sequence: TGTGCCCGTGACACCTTACTGGGGGATACTTTGACAGCACAACTCTTCTTT. It translates to CARDTLLGDTLTAQLFF.

This clone has only a few counts. Translating this DNA gives a protein that differs at residue 4 from the TCRdb one, which belongs to a much larger clone; a read error is likely, and the protein shown is this translation. V is TRDV2 and J is TRDJ3; 7 nucleotides align to TRDD3. The CDR3 extends over 14 amino acids. Germline V gives CDR1 GEAIGNYY, CDR2 EKD. The CDR3 here is CACNTWGPARQMFF. The CDR3 DNA reads as TGTGCCTGTAACACCTGGGGGCCGGCCCGACAGATGTTTTTC.

This clone was counted between two and nine times. The mismatch at residue 5 between this DNA's translation and the TCRdb protein of a much larger clone likely reflects a read error; the protein shown is translated from the DNA. J is TRDJ2 and V is TRDV2; the match to TRDD3 covers 13 bases. Germline V gene lookup returns CDR1 GEAIGNYY and CDR2 EKD. V trimming: 3 bases; J trimming: 1 base; junction bases outside the gene matches: 7. The CDR3 covers 18 residues. The CDR3 DNA reads as TGTGCCTGTGACGAAAAATACTGGGGGATACGTTTGACAGCACAACTCTTCTTT. As protein: CACDEKYWGIRLTAQLFF.

Remarks on this clone: TCRdb shows a much larger clone's protein in place of this DNA's translation, and the two differ at residue 14, likely through a read error; the protein shown is translated from the DNA. The chain links TRDV2 to TRDJ3; TRDD3 matches at 12 bases. There are 20 residues in the CDR3. Germline V lookup: CDR1 GEAIGNYY, CDR2 EKD. The DNA of the CDR3 is TGTGCCTGTGACTCTCCCGCTGGGGGATACGTCTCCTGGGGCACCCGACAGATGTTTTTC. Translated: CACDSPAGGYVSWGTRQMFF.

About this clone itself: A far larger clone is only one base removed, so a read error is likely. The sample contains more than one DNA sequence encoding this CDR3. The V and J genes are TRAV29/DV5 and TRDJ3; tentative D call: TRDD3 (6 bases). The germline CDR1 and CDR2 sequences are NSMFDY and ISSIKDK. This CDR3 region has 22 residues. The CDR3 region is CAASASGTWTGKRPWDTRQMFF. CDR3 sequence (DNA): TGTGCAGCAAGCGCCTCGGGTACGTGGACTGGGAAAAGGCCCTGGGACACCAGACAGATGTTTTTC.

The table lists this clone with a few counts. A much larger clone differs from this one at a single base, so this may be a read error. CDR3 bases: TGTGCCTGTGACAGTACTGGGGGATACTCCTGGGACACCCGACAGGTGTTTTTC. The encoded protein is CACDSTGGYSWDTRQVFF. The rearrangement joins TRDV2 to TRDJ3; TRDD3 aligns across 12 bases. Germline V gene sequence: CDR1 GEAIGNYY, CDR2 EKD. The CDR3 is 18 amino acids.

In regard to this clone: The TCRdb protein comes from a much larger clone and disagrees with this DNA's translation at residue 6, likely due to a read error; the protein given here is derived from the DNA. The gene calls are TRDV2 and TRDJ3, with 8 positions matching TRDD3. The V segment lost 5 bases and the J segment 0 bases; nucleotides outside the gene matches: 17. The CDR3 is made up of 21 amino acids. Germline V gene lookup returns CDR1 GEAIGNYY and CDR2 EKD. DNA for the CDR3: TGTGCCTGTGCATCCCAACTGGGGGCCCGAACCAGCTCCTGGGACACCCGACAGATGTTTTTC. Translation gives CACASQLGARTSSWDTRQMFF.

This clone was detected only a few times. TCRdb pairs this DNA with a much larger clone's protein that differs at residue 6, likely a read error; the protein shown was translated from the DNA. J is TRDJ3 and V is TRDV2; D gene unclear. Germline V lookup: CDR1 GEAIGNYY, CDR2 EKD. V was pared by 0 bases and J by 3 bases, with 8 bases between. The CDR3 is 16 residues long. Here the CDR3 reads CACDTMGYWDTRQMFF. CDR3 nucleotides: TGTGCCTGTGACACCATGGGTTACTGGGACACCCGACAGATGTTTTTC.

This clone was recorded a few times. With a far larger clone one base away, a read error is the likely cause. Other DNA sequences within the sample encode an identical CDR3. The rearrangement joins TRDV2 to TRDJ3; the match to TRDD3 covers 8 bases. The CDR3 is 19 amino acids. Germline CDR1 and CDR2: GEAIGNYY and EKD. In nucleotides, the CDR3 is TGTGCCTGTGACAAAGTACTGGGGGGGAGCTCCTGGGACACCCGACAGATGTTCTTC. It encodes CACDKVLGGSSWDTRQMFF.

This clone was observed a few times. This DNA's translation differs at residue 14 from TCRdb's protein, which comes from a much larger clone; a read error is likely, and the protein shown is translated from the DNA. This chain links TRDV2 with TRDJ3; the match to TRDD3 covers 12 bases. Per the germline V gene, CDR1 is GEAIGNYY and CDR2 is EKD. The CDR3 spans 20 residues. The CDR3 DNA reads TGTGCCTGTGACACCTACTGGGGGATACTTAGCTCCTGGGGCACCCGACAGATGTTCTTC. Translated: CACDTYWGILSSWGTRQMFF.

Note on this clone: The protein TCRdb gives is from a much larger clone and does not agree with this DNA's translation at residue 7, likely a read error; the protein shown here comes from the DNA. The chain uses TRDV2 and TRDJ3; D ambiguous. Germline V gene lookup returns CDR1 GEAIGNYY and CDR2 EKD. The CDR3 is made up of 18 amino acids. Trimming cost V 0 bases and J 0 bases, with 11 bases left between them. CDR3 amino acids: CACDTWRTSSWDTRQMFF. CDR3 in DNA: TGTGCCTGTGACACCTGGAGGACGAGCTCCTGGGACACCCGACAGATGTTTTTC.

In the case of this clone: The protein TCRdb gives is from a much larger clone and does not agree with this DNA's translation at residue 12, likely a read error; the protein shown here comes from the DNA. The chain recombines TRDV2 with TRDJ3; a weak D match, TRDD3 (5 bases). CDR3 length equals 19 residues. Germline values: CDR1 GEAIGNYY, CDR2 EKD. The CDR3 spells CACDPPRGVSSRDTRQMFF. The CDR3 region has the DNA TGTGCCTGTGACCCTCCCCGGGGGGTGAGCTCCCGGGACACTCGACAGATGTTTTTC.

About this clone: For this DNA, TCRdb reports the protein of a much larger clone, which diverges at residue 15, most likely from a read error; the protein presented here is translated directly from the DNA. This rearrangement joins TRDV2 to TRDJ3; the D gene is possibly TRDD3 (6 bases). This CDR3 is built from 17 residues. CDR1 is GEAIGNYY, CDR2 EKD, per germline. The CDR3 DNA sequence: TGTGCCTGTGACACCGAGGGGGAGAACTGGGACACCCGACAGATATTTTTC. Its translation: CACDTEGENWDTRQIFF.

This clone was picked up a small number of times. Given a far larger clone just one base away, this is likely a sequencing read error. Other DNA sequences from this sample encode an identical CDR3 as well. The V and J genes are TRDV2 and TRDJ2; 7 bases agree with TRDD3. Germline V gene data show CDR1 as GEAIGNYY and CDR2 as EKD. The CDR3 runs to 18 residues. CDR3 nucleotides: TGTGCCTGTGACACCATGACTGGGGTCCCTGCTTTGACAGCTCAACTCTTCTTT. It codes for CACDTMTGVPALTAQLFF.

On this clone: The translation of this DNA and the TCRdb protein of a much larger clone differ at residue 14, probably owing to a read error; the protein shown here is translated from the DNA. The genes are TRDV2 and TRDJ3; 9 nucleotides align to TRDD3. Germline CDR1 GEAIGNYY, CDR2 EKD. The CDR3 is 17 residues long. The CDR3 sequence: CACDILGDSWDTRLMFF. The CDR3, as DNA: TGTGCCTGTGACATACTGGGGGACTCCTGGGACACCCGACTGATGTTTTTC.

There are a few counts of this clone. TCRdb records a much larger clone's protein for this DNA, with a difference at residue 12 that likely arises from a read error; the protein given is the translation of the DNA. The chain carries TRDV2 and TRDJ2, with 9 bases that match TRDD3. CDR3 length: 16 residues. Looked up from germline, CDR1 is GEAIGNYY and CDR2 is EKD. The CDR3 sequence is CACDTTGGALTTQLFF. The DNA for the CDR3 is TGTGCCTGTGACACTACTGGGGGAGCTTTGACAACACAACTCTTCTTT.

On this clone itself: A far larger clone is off by one base, so a read error is likely. The identical CDR3 is also encoded by other nucleotide sequences in the sample. The genes are TRDV1 and TRDJ1; D remains unclear. Germline V gene data show CDR1 as TSWWSYY and CDR2 as QGS. The CDR3 extends over 17 amino acids. The CDR3 protein is CALGEQTFFFNTDKLIF. CDR3 nucleotide sequence: TGTGCTCTTGGGGAGCAGACTTTCTTTTTCAACACGGATAAACTCATCTTT.

To note about this clone: This DNA translates differently at residue 6 from the TCRdb protein, which is that of a much larger clone; a read error is likely, and the protein shown is the DNA's own translation. The chain employs TRAV29/DV5 and TRDJ3; weak D call: TRDD3 (6 bases). Trimming took off 0 bases at V and 2 bases at J, with 27 bases between the two ends. The CDR3 contains 22 residues. The germline V gene has CDR1 NSMFDY and CDR2 ISSIKDK. The CDR3 loop reads CAASATGTWTGKRPWDTRQMFF. The CDR3 DNA reads TGTGCAGCAAGCGCCACGGGTACGTGGACTGGGAAAAGGCCCTGGGACACCCGACAGATGTTTTTC.

This clone was counted a few times. This is likely an artifact of a read error, given a far larger clone one base away. Other DNA sequences in the same sample also yield this CDR3. This CDR3 is CACDPIHGWDTRQMFF. The DNA for the CDR3 is TGTGCCTGTGACCCGATACACGGCTGGGATACCCGACAGATGTTTTTC. This chain joins TRDV2 and TRDJ3, with D maybe TRDD3 (5 bases). Per germline, CDR1 GEAIGNYY and CDR2 EKD. There are 16 residues in the CDR3.

The sample holds a few counts of this clone. A far larger clone differs by one base, so this is likely a read error. Other DNA sequences of this sample code for an identical CDR3. The V call is TRDV2, the J call TRDJ3, with a possible D match to TRDD3 (6 bases). The CDR3 sequence is 18 residues long. CDR1 is GEAIGNYY, CDR2 EKD, per germline. CDR3 sequence: CACDTLLGGSWDTRQMFF. CDR3 nucleotides: TGCGCCTGTGACACTCTACTGGGAGGTTCCTGGGACACCCGACAGATGTTTTTC.

This clone is judged large (0.1 to 1%). Other DNA variants within this sample encode the same CDR3. The chain employs TRDV2 and TRDJ1, with 7 bases identical to TRDD3. Germline V gene sequence: CDR1 GEAIGNYY, CDR2 EKD. J lost 0 bases, V lost 3 bases, and 6 bases had no gene match. The CDR3 is made up of 15 amino acids. The CDR3 region is CACDAVLGYTDKLIF. CDR3 sequence (DNA): TGTGCCTGTGACGCAGTACTGGGGTACACCGATAAACTCATCTTT.

About this clone itself: The TCRdb protein, from a much larger clone, departs from this DNA's translation at residues 3 and 12, likely by read error; the protein shown derives from the DNA. The chain is built from TRDV2 and TRDJ2; 12 nucleotides agree with TRDD3. CDR3 size: 18 residues. CDR1 is GEAIGNYY and CDR2 is EKD in the germline V gene. CDR3: CAYDPLLGDTFFTAQLFF. As DNA, the CDR3 is TGTGCCTATGACCCTCTACTGGGGGATACCTTTTTTACAGCACAACTCTTCTTT.

In regard to this clone: TCRdb's listed protein matches a much larger clone and diverges from this DNA's translation at residue 3, likely through a read error; the protein shown comes from the DNA. V is TRDV2 and J is TRDJ3, with a tentative D call TRDD3 (5 bases). CDR3 size: 16 residues. Germline V gives CDR1 GEAIGNYY, CDR2 EKD. CDR3 protein: CARDPIHGWDTRQMFF. CDR3 coding DNA: TGTGCCCGTGACCCGATACACGGCTGGGACACCCGACAGATGTTTTTC.

About this clone: TCRdb records a much larger clone's protein for this DNA, with a difference at residue 2 that likely arises from a read error; the protein given is the translation of the DNA. Here the CDR3 reads CSCVPVNGGSGTAQLFF. The CDR3 region has the DNA TGTTCCTGCGTCCCAGTAAATGGGGGATCAGGGACAGCACAACTCTTCTTT. The chain joins TRDV2 to TRDJ2; 8 nucleotides match TRDD3. The CDR3 extends over 17 amino acids. CDR1 GEAIGNYY and CDR2 EKD come from the germline V gene.

This clone was detected a few times. One end of the junction varies from germline; a read error may be responsible. The same CDR3 also results from other DNA sequences found in this sample. This chain joins TRDV2 and TRDJ3; 9 nucleotides match TRDD3. Germline CDR1 is GEAIGNYY and CDR2 is EKD. The CDR3 is 17 amino acids. CDR3: CACDSTGGSWDTRQMFF. The CDR3 DNA reads as TGCGCCTGTGACAGTACTGGGGGATCCTGGGACACCCGACAGATGTTTTTC.

This clone was detected a few times. TCRdb shows a much larger clone's protein in place of this DNA's translation, and the two differ at residue 9, likely through a read error; the protein shown is translated from the DNA. This rearrangement joins TRDV2 to TRDJ3; D is undetermined. The CDR3 length is 18 residues. Deletions cut 3 bases from V and 0 bases from J, with 14 bases between. Germline V CDR1 and CDR2: GEAIGNYY, EKD. CDR3 in amino acids: CACDLPRVNSWDTRQMFF. The CDR3 coding sequence is TGTGCCTGTGACCTACCGCGAGTCAACTCCTGGGACACCCGACAGATGTTTTTC.

As to this clone: This probably arose from a read error, given a far larger clone one base away. The genes are TRDV2 and TRDJ3, with a weak D call TRDD3 (5 bases). Germline V gene data show CDR1 as GEAIGNYY and CDR2 as EKD. The CDR3 covers 21 residues. V lost 0 bases, J lost 0 bases, and 20 bases lay in between. The CDR3 protein is CACDTAILGVPSSWDTRQMFF. DNA for the CDR3: TGTGCCTGTGACACCGCGATCCTTGGGGTCCCCAGCTCCTGGGACACCCGACAGATGTTTTTC.